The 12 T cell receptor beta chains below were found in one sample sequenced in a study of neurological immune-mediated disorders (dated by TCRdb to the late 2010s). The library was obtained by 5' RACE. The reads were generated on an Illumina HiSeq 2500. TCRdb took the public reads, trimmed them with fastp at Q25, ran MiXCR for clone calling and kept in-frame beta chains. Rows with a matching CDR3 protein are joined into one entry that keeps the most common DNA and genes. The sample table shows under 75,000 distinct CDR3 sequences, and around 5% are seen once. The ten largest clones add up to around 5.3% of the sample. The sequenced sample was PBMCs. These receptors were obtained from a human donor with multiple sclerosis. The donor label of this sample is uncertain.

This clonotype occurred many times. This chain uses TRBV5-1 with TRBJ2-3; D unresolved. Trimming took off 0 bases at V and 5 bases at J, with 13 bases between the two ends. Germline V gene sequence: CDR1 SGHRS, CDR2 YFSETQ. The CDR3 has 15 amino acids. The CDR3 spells CASSLEGPPGDTQYF. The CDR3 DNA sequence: TGCGCCAGCAGCTTGGAAGGGCCCCCCGGAGATACGCAGTATTTT.

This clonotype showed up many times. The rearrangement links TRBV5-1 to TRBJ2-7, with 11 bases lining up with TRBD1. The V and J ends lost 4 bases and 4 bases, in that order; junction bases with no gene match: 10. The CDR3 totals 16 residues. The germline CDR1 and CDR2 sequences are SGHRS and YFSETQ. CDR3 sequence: CASSPIPGTGGYEQYF. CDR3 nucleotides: TGCGCCAGCAGCCCCATCCCCGGGACAGGGGGGTACGAGCAGTACTTC.

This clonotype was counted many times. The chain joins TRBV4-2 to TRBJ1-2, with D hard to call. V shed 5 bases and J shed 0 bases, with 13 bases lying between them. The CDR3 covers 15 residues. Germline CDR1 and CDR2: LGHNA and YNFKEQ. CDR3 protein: CASSSPGGANYGYTF. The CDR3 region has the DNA TGTGCCAGCAGCTCCCCGGGAGGAGCTAACTATGGCTACACCTTC.

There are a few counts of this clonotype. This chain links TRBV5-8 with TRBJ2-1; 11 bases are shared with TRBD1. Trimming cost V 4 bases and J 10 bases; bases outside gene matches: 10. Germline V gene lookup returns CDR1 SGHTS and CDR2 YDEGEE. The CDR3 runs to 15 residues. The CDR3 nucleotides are TGTGCCAGCAGCCTCCCCGGGACAGGGGGTCGGGAGCAGTTCTTC. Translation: CASSLPGTGGREQFF.

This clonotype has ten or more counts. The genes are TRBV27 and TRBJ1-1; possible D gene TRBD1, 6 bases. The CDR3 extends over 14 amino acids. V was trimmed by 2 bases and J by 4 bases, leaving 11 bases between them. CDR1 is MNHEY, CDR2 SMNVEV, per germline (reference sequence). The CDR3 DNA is TGTGCCAGCAGTTTAAGTGGGGGCTTCACTGAAGCTTTCTTT. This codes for CASSLSGGFTEAFF.

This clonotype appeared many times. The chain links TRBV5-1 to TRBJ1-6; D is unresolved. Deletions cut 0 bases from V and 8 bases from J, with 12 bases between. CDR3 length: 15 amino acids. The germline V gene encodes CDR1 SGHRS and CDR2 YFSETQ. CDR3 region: CASSLVVGQDSPLHF. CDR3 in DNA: TGCGCCAGCAGCTTGGTGGTGGGTCAGGATTCACCCCTCCACTTT.

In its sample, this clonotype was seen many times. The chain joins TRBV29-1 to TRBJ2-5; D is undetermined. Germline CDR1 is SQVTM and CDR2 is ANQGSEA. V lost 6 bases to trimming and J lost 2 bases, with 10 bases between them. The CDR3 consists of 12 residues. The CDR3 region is CSVRLSQETQYF. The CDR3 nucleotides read TGCAGCGTGCGGCTCAGTCAAGAGACCCAGTACTTC.

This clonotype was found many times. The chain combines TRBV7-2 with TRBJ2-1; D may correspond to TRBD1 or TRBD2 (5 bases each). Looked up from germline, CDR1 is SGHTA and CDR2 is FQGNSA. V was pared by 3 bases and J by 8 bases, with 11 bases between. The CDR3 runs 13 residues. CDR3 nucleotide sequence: TGTGCCAGCAGCTTGGGGCTAGCCGATGAGCAGTTCTTC. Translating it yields CASSLGLADEQFF.

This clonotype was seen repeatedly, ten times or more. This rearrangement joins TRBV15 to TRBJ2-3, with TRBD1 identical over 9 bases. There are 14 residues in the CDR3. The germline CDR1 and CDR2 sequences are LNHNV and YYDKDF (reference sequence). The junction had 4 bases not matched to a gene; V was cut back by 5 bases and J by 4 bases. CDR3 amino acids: CATSARQGADTQYF. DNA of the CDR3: TGTGCCACCAGCGCACGACAGGGGGCAGATACGCAGTATTTT.

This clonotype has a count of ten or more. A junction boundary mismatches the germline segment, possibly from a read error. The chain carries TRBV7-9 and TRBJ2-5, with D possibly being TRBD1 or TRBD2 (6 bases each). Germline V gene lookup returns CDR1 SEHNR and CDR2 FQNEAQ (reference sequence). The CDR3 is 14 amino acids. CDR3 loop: CASSTEGGHLGLHF. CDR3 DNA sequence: TGTGCCAGCAGCACCGAAGGGGGGCACCTTGGCCTACACTTC. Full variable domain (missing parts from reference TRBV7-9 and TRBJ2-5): DTGVSQNPRHKITKRGQNVTFRCDPISEHNRLYWYRQTLGQGPEFLTYFQNEAQLEKSRLLSDRFSAERPKGSFSTLEIQRTEQGDSAMYLCASSTEGGHLGLHFGPGTRLLVL.

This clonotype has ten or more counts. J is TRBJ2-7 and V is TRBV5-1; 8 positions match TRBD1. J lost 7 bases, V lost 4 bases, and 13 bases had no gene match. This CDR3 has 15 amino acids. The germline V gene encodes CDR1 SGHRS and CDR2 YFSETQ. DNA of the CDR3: TGCGCCAGCAGCCCCCGGACAGGGACCGCCGAAGAGCAGTACTTC. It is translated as CASSPRTGTAEEQYF.

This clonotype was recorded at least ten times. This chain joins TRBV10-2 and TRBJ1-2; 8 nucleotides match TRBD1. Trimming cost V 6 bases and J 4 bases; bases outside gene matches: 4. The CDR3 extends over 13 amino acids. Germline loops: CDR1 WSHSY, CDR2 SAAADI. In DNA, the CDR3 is TGCGCCAGCAGGGATGACAGGGGCTATGGCTACACCTTC. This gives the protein CASRDDRGYGYTF.